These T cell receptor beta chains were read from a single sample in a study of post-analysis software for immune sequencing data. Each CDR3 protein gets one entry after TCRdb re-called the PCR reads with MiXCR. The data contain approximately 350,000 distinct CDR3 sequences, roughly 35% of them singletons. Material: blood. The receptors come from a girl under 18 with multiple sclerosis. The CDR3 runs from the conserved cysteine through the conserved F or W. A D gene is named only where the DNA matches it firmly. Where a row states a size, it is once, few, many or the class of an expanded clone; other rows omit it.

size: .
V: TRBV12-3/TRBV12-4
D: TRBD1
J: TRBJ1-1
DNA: TGTGCCAGCACCTCATACAGGGGAGGGGGTTACACTGAAGCTTTCTTT
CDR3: CASTSYRGGGYTEAFF

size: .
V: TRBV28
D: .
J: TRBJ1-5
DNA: TGTGCCAGCAGTTTCCGTGGGGCCAGGAATCAGCCCCAGCATTTT
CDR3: CASSFRGARNQPQHF

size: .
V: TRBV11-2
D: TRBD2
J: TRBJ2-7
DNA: TGTGCCAGCAGCATAGCGGGGGGTTCCTTCTACGAGCAGTACTTC
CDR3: CASSIAGGSFYEQYF

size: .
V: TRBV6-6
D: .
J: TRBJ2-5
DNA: TGTGCCAGCAGTTACTCTGAAGAGACCCAGTACTTC
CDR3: CASSYSEETQYF

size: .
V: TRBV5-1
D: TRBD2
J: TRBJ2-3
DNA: TGCGCCAGCAGCGGGGGCTCTAGCGGGGGGTTCACAGATACGCAGTATTTT
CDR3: CASSGGSSGGFTDTQYF

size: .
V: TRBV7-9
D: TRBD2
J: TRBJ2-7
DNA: TGTGCCAGCAGCCCCGGGGGGGGCGTCCCCTACAATGAGCAGTACTTC
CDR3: CASSPGGGVPYNEQYF

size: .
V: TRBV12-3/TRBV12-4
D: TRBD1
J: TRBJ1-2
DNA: TGTGCCAGCAGTTTAGATAGGGAAAACAGGGGGGACTATGGCTACACCTTC
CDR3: CASSLDRENRGDYGYTF

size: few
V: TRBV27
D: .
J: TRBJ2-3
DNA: TGTGCCAGCAGTGGACAAGGGGCGTCGGGGCTCACAGATACGCAGTATTTT
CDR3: CASSGQGASGLTDTQYF

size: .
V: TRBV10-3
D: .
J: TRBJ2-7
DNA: TGTGCCATCAGTGGTCGCCAGGCTGAAGAGCAGTACTTC
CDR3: CAISGRQAEEQYF

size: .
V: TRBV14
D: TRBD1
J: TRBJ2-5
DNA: TGTGCCAGCAGCCAAGGGTTGGTTCAGGGGGCTGGAGAGACCCAGTACTTC
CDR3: CASSQGLVQGAGETQYF

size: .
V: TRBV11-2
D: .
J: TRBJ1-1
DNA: TGTGCCAGCAGCTTCCGGACATCAAGAGGCACTGAAGCTTTCTTT
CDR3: CASSFRTSRGTEAFF

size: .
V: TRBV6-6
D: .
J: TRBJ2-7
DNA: TGTGCCAGCAGTTACGGCGGGGTTCCAGGTGAGCAGTACTTC
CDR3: CASSYGGVPGEQYF

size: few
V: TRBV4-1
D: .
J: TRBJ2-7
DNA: TGCGCCAGCAGCCAAGCTCCCCAGCTTTCCTACGAGCAGTACTTC
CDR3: CASSQAPQLSYEQYF

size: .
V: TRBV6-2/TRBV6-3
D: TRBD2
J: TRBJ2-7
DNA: TGTGCCAGCAGTACCCCAGGACTAGAGGTCTACGAGCAGTACTTC
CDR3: CASSTPGLEVYEQYF

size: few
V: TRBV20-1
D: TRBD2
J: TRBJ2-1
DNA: TGCAGTGCTAGAGACTCACTAGCGGGGGGCCCCCTTTACCACAATGAGCAGTTCTTC
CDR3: CSARDSLAGGPLYHNEQFF

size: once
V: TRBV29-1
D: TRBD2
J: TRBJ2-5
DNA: TGCAGCGCTACCAGGGGACTAGCGACCCGAGAGACCCAGTACTTC
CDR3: CSATRGLATRETQYF

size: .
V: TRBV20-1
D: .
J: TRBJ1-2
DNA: TGCAGTGCTAGAGATCAGACAGGTTCTAACTATGGCTACACCTTC
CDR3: CSARDQTGSNYGYTF

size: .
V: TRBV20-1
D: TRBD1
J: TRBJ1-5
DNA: TGCAGTGCTAGAGATCTCGACAGGGGCAATCAGCCCCAGCATTTT
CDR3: CSARDLDRGNQPQHF

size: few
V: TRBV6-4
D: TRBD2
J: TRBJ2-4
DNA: TGTGCCAGCAGTGAGTGGGGGGGGTCGAACATTCAGTACTTC
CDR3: CASSEWGGSNIQYF

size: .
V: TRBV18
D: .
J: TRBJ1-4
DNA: TGTGCCAGCTCACTTACAACTAATGAAAAACTGTTTTTT
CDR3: CASSLTTNEKLFF

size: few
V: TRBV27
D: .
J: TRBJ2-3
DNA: TGTGCCAGCAGTTTGGCCCCAGGGGAGGGTACGCAGTATTTT
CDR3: CASSLAPGEGTQYF

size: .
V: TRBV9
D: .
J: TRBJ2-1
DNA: TGTGCCAGCAGCGACGGGGCTAGCTCCTACAATGAGCAGTTCTTC
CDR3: CASSDGASSYNEQFF

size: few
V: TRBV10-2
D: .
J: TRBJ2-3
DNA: TGCGCCAGCAGTGAGAGAGGGCGGGATACGCAGTATTTT
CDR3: CASSERGRDTQYF

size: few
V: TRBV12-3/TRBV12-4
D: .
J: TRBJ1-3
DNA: TGTGCCAGCAGTTTATCCGGGTGGGGGCGGACTGGAAACACCATATATTTT
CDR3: CASSLSGWGRTGNTIYF

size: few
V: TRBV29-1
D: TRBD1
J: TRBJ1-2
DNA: TGCAGCGTTGGGTACCTTTTTACAGGGGGAAAAAGAGACTACACCTTC
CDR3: CSVGYLFTGGKRDYTF

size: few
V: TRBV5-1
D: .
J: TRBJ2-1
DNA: TGCGCCAGCAGTTTGGCCATTTCGGGATATGAGCAGTTCTTC
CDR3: CASSLAISGYEQFF

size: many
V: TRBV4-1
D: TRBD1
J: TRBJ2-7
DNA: TGCGCCAGCAGCCATCCTCAAGACAGGGACGAGCAGTACTTC
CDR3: CASSHPQDRDEQYF

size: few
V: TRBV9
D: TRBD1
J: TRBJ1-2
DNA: TGTGCCAGCAGCGCCAGACAGGGAACGAACTATGGCTACACCTTC
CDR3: CASSARQGTNYGYTF

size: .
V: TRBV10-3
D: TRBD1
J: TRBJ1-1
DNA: TGTGCCATCAGTGTGGGACAGGGAGGGACTGAAGCTTTCTTT
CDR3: CAISVGQGGTEAFF

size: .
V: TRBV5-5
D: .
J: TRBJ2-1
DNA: TGTGCCAGCAGCCCATCAAACAACAGGGATTGGTACAATGAGCAGTTCTTC
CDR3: CASSPSNNRDWYNEQFF

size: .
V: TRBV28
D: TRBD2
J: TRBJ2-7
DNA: TGTGCCAGCAGGATAGCGGGGGGGACCTACGAGCAGTACTTC
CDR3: CASRIAGGTYEQYF

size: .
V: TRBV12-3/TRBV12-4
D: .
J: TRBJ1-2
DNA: TGTGCCAGCACCCCACAGGGTTTTGCCTATGGCTACACCTTC
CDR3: CASTPQGFAYGYTF

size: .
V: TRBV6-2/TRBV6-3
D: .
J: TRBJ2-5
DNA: TGTGCCAGCACCAACGGGGGCTTCCAGTACTTC
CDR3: CASTNGGFQYF

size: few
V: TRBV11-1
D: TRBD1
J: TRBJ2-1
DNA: TGTGCCAGCAGATCTACCGGGACAGGGTTGAATGAGCAGTTCTTC
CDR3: CASRSTGTGLNEQFF

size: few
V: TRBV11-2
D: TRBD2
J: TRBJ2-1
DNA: TGTGCCAGCAGCACGCGACTAGCGGAAAACAATGAGCAGTTCTTC
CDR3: CASSTRLAENNEQFF

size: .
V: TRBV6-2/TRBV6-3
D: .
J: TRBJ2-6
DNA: TGTGCCAGCAGTTACGTTTCAGGGCACTCTGGGGCCAACGTCCTGACTTTC
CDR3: CASSYVSGHSGANVLTF

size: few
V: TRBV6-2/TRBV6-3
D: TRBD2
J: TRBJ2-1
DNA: TGTGCCAGCAGTTACTCGGGGACTAGCCTACCCTACAATGAGCAGTTCTTC
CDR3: CASSYSGTSLPYNEQFF

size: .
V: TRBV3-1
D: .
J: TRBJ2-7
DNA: TGTGCCAGCAGCCAAGGGGGCGACCTCTACGAGCAGTACTTC
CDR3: CASSQGGDLYEQYF

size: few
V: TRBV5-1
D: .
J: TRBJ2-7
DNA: TGCGCCAGCAGCTGCGAGTACGAGCAGTACTTC
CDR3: CASSCEYEQYF

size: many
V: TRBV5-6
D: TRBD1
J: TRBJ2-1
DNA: TGTGCCAGCAGCCATCAGCACAGGGGAAACAATGAGCAGTTCTTC
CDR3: CASSHQHRGNNEQFF

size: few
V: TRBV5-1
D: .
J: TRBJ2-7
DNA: TGCGCCAGCAGCTCATGGGCCGGCTCCTCGGACTCCTACGAGCAGTACTTC
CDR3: CASSSWAGSSDSYEQYF

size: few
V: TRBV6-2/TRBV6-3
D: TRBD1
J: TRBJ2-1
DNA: TGTGCCAGCACCTCACAGGGGGAGGACTACAATGAGCAGTTCTTC
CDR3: CASTSQGEDYNEQFF

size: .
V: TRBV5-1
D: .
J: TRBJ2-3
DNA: TGCGCCAGCAGCTTGAACGGGGAAGGAGATACGCAGTATTTT
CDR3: CASSLNGEGDTQYF

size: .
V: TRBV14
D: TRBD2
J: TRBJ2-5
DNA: TGTGCCAGCAGCCAAAAGCGGGGGGGCCTTAATGAGCAGTACTTC
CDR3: CASSQKRGGLNEQYF

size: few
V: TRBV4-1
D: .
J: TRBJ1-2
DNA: TGCGCCAGCAGCCCGACAGCGAAAAGCTATGGCTACACCTTC
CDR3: CASSPTAKSYGYTF

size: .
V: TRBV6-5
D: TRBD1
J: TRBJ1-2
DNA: TGTGCCAGCACTGAGGACAGGGGAAGGAATGGCTACACCTTC
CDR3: CASTEDRGRNGYTF

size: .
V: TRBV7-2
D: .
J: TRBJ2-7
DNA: TGTGCCGGCAGCTTAGTACCCGGGCGGTACGAGCAGTACTTC
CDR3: CAGSLVPGRYEQYF

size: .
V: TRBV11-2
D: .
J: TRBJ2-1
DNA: TGTGCCAGCAGCTTAGGGTGGTTAAGCTCCTACAACGAGCAGTTCTTC
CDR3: CASSLGWLSSYNEQFF

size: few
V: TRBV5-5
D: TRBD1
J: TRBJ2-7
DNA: TGTGCCAGCAGCCTCGACAGGGGATTGTCCTACGAGCAGTACTTC
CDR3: CASSLDRGLSYEQYF

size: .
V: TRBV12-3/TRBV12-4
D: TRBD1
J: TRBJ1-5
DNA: TGTGCCAGCAGTTCACCGGGACAGGGCCCCGTCAATCAGCCCCAGCATTTT
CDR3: CASSSPGQGPVNQPQHF

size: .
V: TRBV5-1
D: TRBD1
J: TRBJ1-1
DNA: TGCGCCAGCAGCTGGTCCGGGACAGGGACAATGAACACTGAAGCTTTCTTT
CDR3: CASSWSGTGTMNTEAFF

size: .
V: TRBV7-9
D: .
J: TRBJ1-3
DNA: TGTGCCAGCAGCGGAATACTTGGGACGGCTAAAATCTCTGGAAACACCATATATTTT
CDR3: CASSGILGTAKISGNTIYF

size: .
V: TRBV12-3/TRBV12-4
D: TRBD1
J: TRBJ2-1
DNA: TGTGCCAGCAGTTTGGGGACAGGTTACTCCTACAATGAGCAGTTCTTC
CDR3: CASSLGTGYSYNEQFF